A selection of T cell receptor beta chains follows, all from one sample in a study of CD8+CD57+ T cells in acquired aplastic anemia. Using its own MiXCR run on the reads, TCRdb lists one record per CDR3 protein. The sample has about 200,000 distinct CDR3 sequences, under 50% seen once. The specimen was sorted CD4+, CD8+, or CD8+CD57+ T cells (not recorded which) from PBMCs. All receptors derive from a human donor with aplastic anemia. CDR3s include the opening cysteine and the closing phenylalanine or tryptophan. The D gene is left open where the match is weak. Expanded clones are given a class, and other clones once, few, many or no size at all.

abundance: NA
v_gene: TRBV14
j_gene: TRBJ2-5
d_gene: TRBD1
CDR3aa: CASSGDRGLGETQYF
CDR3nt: TGTGCCAGCAGCGGGGACAGGGGGCTCGGGGAGACCCAGTACTTC

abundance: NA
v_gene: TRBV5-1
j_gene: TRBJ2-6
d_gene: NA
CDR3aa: CASSQYGTSGANVLTF
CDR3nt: TGCGCCAGCAGCCAGTACGGGACAAGTGGGGCCAACGTCCTGACTTTC

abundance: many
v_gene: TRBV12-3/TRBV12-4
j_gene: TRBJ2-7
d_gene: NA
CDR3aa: CASGEVNSYEQYF
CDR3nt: TGTGCCAGCGGGGAGGTTAACTCCTACGAGCAGTACTTC

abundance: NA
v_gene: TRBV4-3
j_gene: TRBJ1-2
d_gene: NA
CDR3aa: CASSQAEETLGYGYTF
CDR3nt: TGCGCCAGCAGCCAAGCGGAGGAGACCCTGGGCTATGGCTACACCTTC

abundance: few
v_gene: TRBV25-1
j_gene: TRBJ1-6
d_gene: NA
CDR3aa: CASADTGFNSPLHF
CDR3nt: TGTGCCAGCGCTGACACAGGGTTCAATTCACCCCTCCACTTT

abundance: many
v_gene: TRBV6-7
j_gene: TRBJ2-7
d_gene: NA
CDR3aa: CARTGASSYEQYF
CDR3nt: TGTGCCAGGACGGGGGCTAGCTCCTACGAGCAGTACTTC

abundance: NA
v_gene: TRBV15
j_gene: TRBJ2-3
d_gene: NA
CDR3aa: CATSRAGVSISTDTQYF
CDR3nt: TGTGCCACCAGCAGAGCGGGGGTATCAATTAGCACAGATACGCAGTATTTT

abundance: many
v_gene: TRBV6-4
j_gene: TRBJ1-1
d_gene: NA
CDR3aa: CASSPGTAFWTEAFF
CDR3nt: TGTGCCAGCAGTCCTGGGACTGCTTTTTGGACTGAAGCTTTCTTT

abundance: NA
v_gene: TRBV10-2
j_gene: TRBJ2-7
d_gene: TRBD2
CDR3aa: CASSLGTSAEQYF
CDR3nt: TGCGCCAGCAGCCTCGGGACTAGTGCCGAGCAGTACTTC

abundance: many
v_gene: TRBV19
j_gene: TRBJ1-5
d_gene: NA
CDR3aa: CASSIWGQPQHF
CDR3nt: TGTGCCAGTAGTATCTGGGGTCAGCCCCAGCATTTT

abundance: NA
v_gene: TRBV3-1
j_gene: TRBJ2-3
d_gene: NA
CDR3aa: CASSLTLGARQDTQYF
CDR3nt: TGTGCCAGCAGCCTTACGCTAGGGGCCCGGCAAGATACGCAGTATTTT

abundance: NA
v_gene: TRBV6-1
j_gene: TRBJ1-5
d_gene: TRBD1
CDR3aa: CATLGGDNQPQHF
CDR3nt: TGTGCCACACTAGGGGGCGACAATCAGCCCCAGCATTTT

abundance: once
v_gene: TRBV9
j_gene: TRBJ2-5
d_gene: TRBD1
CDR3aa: CASSSRTGFQETQYF
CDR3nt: TGTGCCAGCAGTTCACGGACAGGGTTTCAAGAGACCCAGTACTTC

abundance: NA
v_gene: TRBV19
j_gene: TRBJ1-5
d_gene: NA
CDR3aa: CASSIRTDNQPQHF
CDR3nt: TGTGCCAGTAGTATACGAACCGATAATCAGCCCCAGCATTTT

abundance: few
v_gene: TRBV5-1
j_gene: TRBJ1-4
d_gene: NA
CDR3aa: CASSLGTHEKLFF
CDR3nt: TGCGCCAGCAGCCTGGGGACGCATGAAAAACTGTTTTTT

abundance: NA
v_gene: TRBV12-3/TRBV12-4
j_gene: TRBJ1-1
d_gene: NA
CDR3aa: CASSRYRDHPTGELRTEAFF
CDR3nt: TGTGCCAGCAGCCGATACCGGGACCATCCCACCGGGGAGCTGCGGACTGAAGCTTTCTTT

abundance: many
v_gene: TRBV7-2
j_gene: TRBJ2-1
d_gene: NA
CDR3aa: CASSLATSSYNEQFF
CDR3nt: TGTGCCAGCAGCTTAGCCACTAGCTCCTACAATGAGCAGTTCTTC

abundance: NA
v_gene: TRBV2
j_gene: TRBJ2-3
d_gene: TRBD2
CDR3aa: CASRGSSGGYNEQYF
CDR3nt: TGTGCCAGCAGGGGGTCTAGCGGGGGGTACAATGAGCAGTATTTT

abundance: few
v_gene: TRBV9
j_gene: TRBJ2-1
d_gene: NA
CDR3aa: CASSLGGARLDEQFF
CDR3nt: TGCGCCAGCAGCTTAGGTGGCGCGCGACTTGATGAGCAGTTCTTC

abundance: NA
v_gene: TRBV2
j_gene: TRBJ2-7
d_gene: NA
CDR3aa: CASSVSRVGYEQYF
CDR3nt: TGTGCCAGCAGTGTATCAAGAGTGGGCTACGAGCAGTACTTC

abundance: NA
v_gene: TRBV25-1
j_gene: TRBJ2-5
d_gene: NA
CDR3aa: CATSRRGQRFQETQYF
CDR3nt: TGTGCCACCAGTAGACGGGGACAACGTTTCCAAGAGACCCAGTACTTC

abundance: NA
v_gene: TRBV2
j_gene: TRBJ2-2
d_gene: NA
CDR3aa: CASSRQFGELFF
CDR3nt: TGTGCCAGCAGTCGACAATTCGGGGAGCTGTTTTTT

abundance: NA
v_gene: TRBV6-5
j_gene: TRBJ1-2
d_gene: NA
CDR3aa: CASSYSKYSLYGYTF
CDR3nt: TGTGCCAGCAGTTACTCGAAGTACAGTCTCTATGGCTACACCTTC

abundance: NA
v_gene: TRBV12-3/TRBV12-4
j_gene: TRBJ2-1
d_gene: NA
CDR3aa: CASTTQPSGFF
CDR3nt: TGTGCCAGCACCACACAACCCAGTGGGTTCTTC

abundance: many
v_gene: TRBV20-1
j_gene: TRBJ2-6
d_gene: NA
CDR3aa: CSARPVLGSGANVLTF
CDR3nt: TGCAGTGCTCGACCGGTACTTGGCTCTGGGGCCAACGTCCTGACTTTC

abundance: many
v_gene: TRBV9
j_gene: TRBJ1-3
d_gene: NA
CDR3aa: CASSLGGISGNTIYF
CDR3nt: TGTGCCAGCAGCTTAGGGGGAATCTCTGGAAACACCATATATTTT

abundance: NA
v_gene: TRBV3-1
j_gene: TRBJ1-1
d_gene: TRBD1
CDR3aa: CASSQVGQGPEAFF
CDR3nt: TGTGCCAGCAGCCAAGTAGGACAGGGCCCTGAAGCTTTCTTT

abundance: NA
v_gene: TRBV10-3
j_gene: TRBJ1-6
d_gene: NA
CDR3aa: CAIKNGVGVNSPLHF
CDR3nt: TGTGCCATCAAAAATGGGGTAGGGGTCAATTCACCCCTCCACTTT

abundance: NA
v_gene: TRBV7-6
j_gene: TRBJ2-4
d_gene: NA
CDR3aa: CASSPTRGSLAKNIQYF
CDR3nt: TGTGCCAGCAGCCCCACCCGGGGGTCACTAGCCAAAAACATTCAGTACTTC

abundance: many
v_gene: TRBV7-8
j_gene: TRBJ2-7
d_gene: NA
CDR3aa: CASSSAAYEQYF
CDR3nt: TGTGCCAGCAGCTCGGCGGCGTACGAGCAGTACTTC

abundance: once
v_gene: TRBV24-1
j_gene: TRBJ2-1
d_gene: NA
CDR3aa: CATSGRNEQFF
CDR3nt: TGTGCCACCAGTGGAAGAAATGAGCAGTTCTTC

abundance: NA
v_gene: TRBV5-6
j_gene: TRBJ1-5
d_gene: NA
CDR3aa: CASSLAGGNNQPQHF
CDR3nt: TGTGCCAGCAGCTTGGCGGGGGGGAACAATCAGCCCCAGCATTTT

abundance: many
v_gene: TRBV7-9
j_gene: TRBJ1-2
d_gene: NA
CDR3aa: CASSPGGQGYGYTF
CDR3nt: TGTGCCAGCAGCCCGGGGGGGCAGGGATATGGCTACACCTTC

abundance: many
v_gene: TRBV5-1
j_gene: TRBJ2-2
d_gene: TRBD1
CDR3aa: CASGTEGAMNTGELFF
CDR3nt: TGCGCCAGCGGGACCGAGGGGGCTATGAACACCGGGGAGCTGTTTTTT

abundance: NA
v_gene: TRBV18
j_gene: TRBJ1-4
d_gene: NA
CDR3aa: CASSLRVGEKLSF
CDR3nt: TGTGCCAGCTCTCTAAGAGTGGGGGAAAAACTGTCTTTT

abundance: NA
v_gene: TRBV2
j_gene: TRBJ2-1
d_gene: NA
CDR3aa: CASSSTRTAYNEQFF
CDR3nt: TGTGCCAGCAGTTCTACGAGGACAGCTTACAATGAGCAGTTCTTC

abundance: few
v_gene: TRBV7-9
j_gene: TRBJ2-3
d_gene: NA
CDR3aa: CASSLVCGMGWTQYF
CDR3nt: TGTGCCAGCAGCTTAGTATGCGGGATGGGTTGGACGCAGTATTTT

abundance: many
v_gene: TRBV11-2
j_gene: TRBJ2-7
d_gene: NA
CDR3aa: CASSATAYEQYF
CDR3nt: TGTGCCAGCAGCGCCACAGCCTACGAGCAGTACTTC

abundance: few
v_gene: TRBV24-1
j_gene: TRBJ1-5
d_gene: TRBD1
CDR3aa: CATGTEGQPQHF
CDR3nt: TGTGCCACCGGGACAGAAGGTCAGCCCCAGCATTTT

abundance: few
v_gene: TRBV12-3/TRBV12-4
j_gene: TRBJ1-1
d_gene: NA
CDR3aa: CASKPGGGGTEAFF
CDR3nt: TGTGCCAGCAAACCTGGGGGGGGGGGTACTGAAGCTTTCTTT

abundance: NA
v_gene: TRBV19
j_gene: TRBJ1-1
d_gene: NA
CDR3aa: CASSIWGAGEAFF
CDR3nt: TGTGCCAGTAGTATCTGGGGGGCTGGTGAAGCTTTCTTT

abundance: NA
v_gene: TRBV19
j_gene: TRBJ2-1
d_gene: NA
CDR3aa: CASSIWGRASLNEQFF
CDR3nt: TGTGCCAGTAGTATTTGGGGACGGGCCTCTCTCAATGAGCAGTTCTTC

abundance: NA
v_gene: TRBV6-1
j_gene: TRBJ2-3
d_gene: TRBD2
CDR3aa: CASSEVDSGGGSTDTQYF
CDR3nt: TGTGCCAGCAGTGAAGTCGATAGCGGGGGGGGTAGCACAGATACGCAGTATTTT

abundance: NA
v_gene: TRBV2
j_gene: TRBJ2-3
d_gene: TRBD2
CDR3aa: CASSDLGLAGGSTDTQYF
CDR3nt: TGTGCCAGCAGTGACCTAGGGTTAGCGGGGGGGAGCACAGATACGCAGTATTTT

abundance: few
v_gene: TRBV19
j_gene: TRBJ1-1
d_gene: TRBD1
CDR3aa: CATRDRYLTEAFF
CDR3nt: TGTGCCACCCGGGACAGGTATTTAACTGAAGCTTTCTTT

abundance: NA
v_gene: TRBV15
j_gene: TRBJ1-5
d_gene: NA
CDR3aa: CATSYTRGNQPQHF
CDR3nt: TGTGCCACAAGTTACACTCGGGGCAATCAGCCCCAGCATTTT

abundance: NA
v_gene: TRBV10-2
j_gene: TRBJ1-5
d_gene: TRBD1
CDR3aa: CASSDAQGVANQPQHF
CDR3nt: TGCGCCAGCAGTGATGCACAGGGGGTGGCCAATCAGCCCCAGCATTTT

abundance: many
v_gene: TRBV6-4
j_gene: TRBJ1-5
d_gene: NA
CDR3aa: CASSTQGKLPHQPQHF
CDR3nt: TGTGCCAGCAGTACACAGGGAAAGCTACCCCATCAGCCCCAGCATTTT

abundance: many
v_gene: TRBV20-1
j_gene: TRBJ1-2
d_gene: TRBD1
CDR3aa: CSAAGTGGFYGYTF
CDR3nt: TGCAGTGCTGCCGGGACAGGGGGGTTCTATGGCTACACCTTC

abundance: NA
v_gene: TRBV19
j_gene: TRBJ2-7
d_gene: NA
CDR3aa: CASSRGGEEQYF
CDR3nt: TGTGCCAGTAGCAGGGGAGGGGAGGAGCAGTACTTC

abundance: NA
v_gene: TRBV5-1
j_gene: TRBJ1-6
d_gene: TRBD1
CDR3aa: CASSLYGLAGGDNSPLHF
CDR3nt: TGTGCCAGCAGCTTATATGGGTTGGCAGGGGGCGATAATTCACCCCTCCACTTT

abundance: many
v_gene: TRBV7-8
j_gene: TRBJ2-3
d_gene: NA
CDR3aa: CASSLSEDTQYF
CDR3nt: TGTGCCAGCAGCTTATCCGAAGATACGCAGTATTTT

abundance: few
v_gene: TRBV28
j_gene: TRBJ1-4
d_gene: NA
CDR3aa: CASQQDTSTNEKLFF
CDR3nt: TGTGCCAGCCAACAGGACACCTCAACTAATGAAAAACTGTTTTTT

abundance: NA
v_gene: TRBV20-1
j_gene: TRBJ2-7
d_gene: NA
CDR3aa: CSARNDQDGTYEQYF
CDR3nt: TGCAGTGCTAGAAATGACCAAGACGGGACCTACGAGCAGTACTTC

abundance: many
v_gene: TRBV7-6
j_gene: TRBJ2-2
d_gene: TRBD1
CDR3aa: CASSDTRTGGVGELFF
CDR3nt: TGTGCCAGCAGCGATACCCGGACAGGGGGGGTCGGGGAGCTGTTTTTT

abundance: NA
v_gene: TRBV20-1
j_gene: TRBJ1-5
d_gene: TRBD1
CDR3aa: CSATAAQGQGSSNQPQHF
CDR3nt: TGCAGTGCTACAGCTGCTCAGGGACAGGGATCTAGCAATCAGCCCCAGCATTTT